The sequence of this T cell receptor (beta chain) was determined in a study of blood T cell repertoires in COVID-19. The overall study: Researchers got acute and convalescent COVID-19 samples from the United States, Italy and Spain. PBMCs, B-cell-depleted T cells, or T cells provided the cDNA or gDNA that made up the material.

As processed by the authors: From reference gene primer amplification, estimates of nucleated cell counts were derived. The data were produced by immunoSEQ multiplex PCR, yet TCRdb's version contains in-frame clones alone and is incomplete. Clone size and V and J calls were adopted from that table, with D and trimming inferred from the DNA. The sample shows 150,000 to 180,000 clones, 65% to 90% of them seen only once. V dropped 5 bases and J dropped 6 bases, with 19 bases sitting between them. CDR3 size: 15 residues. Per germline, CDR1 SGHVS and CDR2 FNYEAQ. This TCR derives from a woman between 55 and 75 years old with COVID-19, enrolled during active disease. The chain links TRBV7-6 to TRBJ1-2; weak D call: TRBD1 (5 bases). Sequenced material: peripheral blood. CDR3 sequence (DNA): TGTGCCAGCAGCCTTTTAAGTAGCGGGGGGGATGGCTACACCTTC. Translation gives CASSLLSSGGDGYTF. Looking up the rest from reference TRBV7-6 and TRBJ1-2 gives the full variable domain: GAGVSQSPRYKVTKRGQDVALRCDPISGHVSLYWYRQALGQGPEFLTYFNYEAQQDKSGLPNDRFSAERPEGSISTLTIQRTEQRDSAMYRCASSLLSSGGDGYTFGSGTRLTVV.